This record concerns one T cell receptor beta chain sequence. What it recognizes is unknown. Each patient came to thyroid surgery without any prior treatment (of any kind). This sample was taken from a study of metastatic and nonmetastatic thyroid tumors. Looking at the study overall: The study looked at repertoires side by side in blood and in tumor or nodule tissue from malignant and benign thyroid patients. Whole-study results and caveats: In blood and tumor, TCR beta diversity was reportedly significantly higher in malignant thyroid tumors than in benign nodules.

The CDR3 covers 14 residues. V was clipped by 3 bases and J by 9 bases; unmatched bases: 3. Germline CDR1 and CDR2: SGHRS and YFSETQ. Authors' analysis steps: Clinicopathological groups differed in CDR3, with these differences serving to build a distant-metastasis classifier for papillary thyroid cancer. With MiXCR, TCRdb reprocessed the PCR reads. What appears here as the V and J calls and clone size reflects TCRdb's work, not the paper's. This sample has around 12,000 clones, with 27% found just once. The sequencing input was tumor tissue. The clonotype originates from a female donor with papillary thyroid cancer or a benign thyroid nodule (not recorded which). Some clones in this sample may be carry-over from other donors' samples. This chain joins TRBV5-1 and TRBJ1-6, with TRBD1 matching over 10 bases. This CDR3 reads CASSSGQGISPLHF. Here the CDR3 DNA reads TGCGCCAGCAGCTCGGGACAGGGGATTTCACCCCTCCACTTT.